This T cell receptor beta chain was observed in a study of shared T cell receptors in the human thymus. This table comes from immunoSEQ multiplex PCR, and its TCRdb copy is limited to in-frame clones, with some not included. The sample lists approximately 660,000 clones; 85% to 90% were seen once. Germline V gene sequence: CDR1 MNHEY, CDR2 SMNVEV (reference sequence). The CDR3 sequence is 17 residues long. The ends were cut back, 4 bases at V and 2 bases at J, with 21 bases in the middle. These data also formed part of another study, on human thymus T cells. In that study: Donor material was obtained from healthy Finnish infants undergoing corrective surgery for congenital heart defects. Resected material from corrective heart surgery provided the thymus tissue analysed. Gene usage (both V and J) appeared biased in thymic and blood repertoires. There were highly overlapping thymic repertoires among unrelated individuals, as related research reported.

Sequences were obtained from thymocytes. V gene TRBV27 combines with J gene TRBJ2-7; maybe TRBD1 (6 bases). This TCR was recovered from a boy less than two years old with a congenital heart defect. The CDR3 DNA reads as TGTGCCAGCAGTTCCCACTATACGACAGGAGCAACCTACGAGCAGTACTTC. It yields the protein CASSSHYTTGATYEQYF.